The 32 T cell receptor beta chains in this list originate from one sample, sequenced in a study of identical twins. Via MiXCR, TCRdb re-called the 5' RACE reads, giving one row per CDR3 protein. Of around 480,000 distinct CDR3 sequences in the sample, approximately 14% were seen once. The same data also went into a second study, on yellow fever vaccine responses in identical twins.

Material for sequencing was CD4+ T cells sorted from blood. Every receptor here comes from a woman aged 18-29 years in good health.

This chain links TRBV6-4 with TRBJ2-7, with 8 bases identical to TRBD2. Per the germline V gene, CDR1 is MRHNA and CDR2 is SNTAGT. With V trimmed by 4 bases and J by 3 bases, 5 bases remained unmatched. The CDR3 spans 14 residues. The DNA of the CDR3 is TGTGCCAGCAGTGTCAGTAGCGGGAACTACGAGCAGTACTTC. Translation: CASSVSSGNYEQYF.

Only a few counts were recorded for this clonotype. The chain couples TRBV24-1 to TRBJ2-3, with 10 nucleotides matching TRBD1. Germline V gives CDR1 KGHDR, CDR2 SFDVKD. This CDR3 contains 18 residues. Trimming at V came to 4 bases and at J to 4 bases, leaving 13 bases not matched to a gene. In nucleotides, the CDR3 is TGTGCCACCAGTGACGCAAAAAACCGGGACAGGGGTGCAGATACGCAGTATTTT. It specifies CATSDAKNRDRGADTQYF.

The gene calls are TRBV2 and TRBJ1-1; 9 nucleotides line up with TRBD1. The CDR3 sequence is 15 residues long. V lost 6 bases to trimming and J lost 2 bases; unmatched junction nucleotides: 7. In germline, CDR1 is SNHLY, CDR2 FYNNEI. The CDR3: CASSSWTGENTEAFF. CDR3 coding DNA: TGTGCCAGCAGCTCTTGGACAGGGGAAAACACTGAAGCTTTCTTT. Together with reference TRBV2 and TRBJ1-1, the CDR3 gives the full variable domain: EPEVTQTPSHQVTQMGQEVILRCVPISNHLYFYWYRQILGQKVEFLVSFYNNEISEKSEIFDDQFSVERPDGSNFTLKIRSTKLEDSAMYFCASSSWTGENTEAFFGQGTRLTVV.

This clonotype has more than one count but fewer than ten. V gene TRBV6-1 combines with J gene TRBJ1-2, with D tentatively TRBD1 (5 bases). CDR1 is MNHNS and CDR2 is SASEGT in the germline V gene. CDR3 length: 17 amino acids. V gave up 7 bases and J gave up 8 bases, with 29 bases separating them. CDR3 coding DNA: TGTGCCAGCACTGGGACCGGAGTACGGAAGGATAGTCTAGGCTACACCTTC. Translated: CASTGTGVRKDSLGYTF.

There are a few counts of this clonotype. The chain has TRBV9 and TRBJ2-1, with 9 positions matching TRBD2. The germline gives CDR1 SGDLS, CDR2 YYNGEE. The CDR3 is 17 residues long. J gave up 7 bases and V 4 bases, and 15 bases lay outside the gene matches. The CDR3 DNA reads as TGTGCCAGCAGCCCTGGACTAAGCGGGGGGATAGCGAATGAGCAGTTCTTC. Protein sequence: CASSPGLSGGIANEQFF.

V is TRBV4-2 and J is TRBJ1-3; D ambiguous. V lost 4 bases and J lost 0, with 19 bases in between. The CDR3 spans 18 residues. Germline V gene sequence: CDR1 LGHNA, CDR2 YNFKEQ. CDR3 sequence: CASSPRVQEQSSGNTIYF. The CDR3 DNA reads TGTGCCAGCAGCCCACGGGTGCAGGAGCAGAGCTCTGGAAACACCATATATTTT.

This CDR3 reads CASSLYGRRSAFNEQFF. The DNA of the CDR3 is TGTGCCAGCAGCTTATACGGTAGGAGATCCGCCTTCAATGAGCAGTTCTTC. V usage is TRBV7-9 and J usage is TRBJ2-1; D call uncertain. Germline CDR1 is SEHNR and CDR2 is FQNEAQ (reference sequence). The CDR3 length is 17 residues. V was trimmed by 2 bases and J by 6 bases, leaving 20 bases between them.

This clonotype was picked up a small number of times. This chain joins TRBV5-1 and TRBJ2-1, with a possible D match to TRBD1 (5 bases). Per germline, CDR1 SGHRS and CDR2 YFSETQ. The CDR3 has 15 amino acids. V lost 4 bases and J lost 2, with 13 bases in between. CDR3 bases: TGCGCCAGCAGCCAAGGGCAGGGCACCTACAATGAGCAGTTCTTC. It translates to CASSQGQGTYNEQFF.

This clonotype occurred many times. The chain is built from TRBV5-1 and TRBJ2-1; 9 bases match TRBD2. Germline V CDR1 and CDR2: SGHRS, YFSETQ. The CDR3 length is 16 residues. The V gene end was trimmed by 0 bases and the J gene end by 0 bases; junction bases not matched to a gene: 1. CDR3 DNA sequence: TGCGCCAGCAGCTTGGTAGCGGGAGTCTCCTACAATGAGCAGTTCTTC. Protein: CASSLVAGVSYNEQFF.

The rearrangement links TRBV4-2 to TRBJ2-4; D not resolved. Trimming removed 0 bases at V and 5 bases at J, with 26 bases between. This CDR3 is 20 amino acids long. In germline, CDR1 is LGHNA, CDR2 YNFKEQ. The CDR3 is CASSQETFEDPQKGQNIQYF. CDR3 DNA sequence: TGTGCCAGCAGCCAAGAGACGTTTGAGGACCCACAAAAGGGCCAAAACATTCAGTACTTC.

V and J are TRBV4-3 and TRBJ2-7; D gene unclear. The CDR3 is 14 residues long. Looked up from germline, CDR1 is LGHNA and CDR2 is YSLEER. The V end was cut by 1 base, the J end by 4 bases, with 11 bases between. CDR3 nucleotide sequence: TGCGCCAGCAGCCAAGCGGTCTCCCGTTACGAGCAGTACTTC. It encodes CASSQAVSRYEQYF.

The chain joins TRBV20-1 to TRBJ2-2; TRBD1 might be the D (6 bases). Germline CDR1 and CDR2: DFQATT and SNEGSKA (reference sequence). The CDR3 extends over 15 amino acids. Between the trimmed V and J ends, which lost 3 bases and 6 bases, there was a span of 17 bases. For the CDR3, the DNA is TGCAGTGCTAGTCCGACAGGCCGGGTGGCCGGGGAGCTGTTTTTT. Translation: CSASPTGRVAGELFF.

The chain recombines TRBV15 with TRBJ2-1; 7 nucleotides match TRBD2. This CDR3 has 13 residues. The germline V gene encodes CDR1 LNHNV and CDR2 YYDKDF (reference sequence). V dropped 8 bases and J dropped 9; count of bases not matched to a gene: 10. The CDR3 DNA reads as TGTGCCACCTGGGGGGGAGGGGTTGGTGAGCAGTTCTTC. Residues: CATWGGGVGEQFF.

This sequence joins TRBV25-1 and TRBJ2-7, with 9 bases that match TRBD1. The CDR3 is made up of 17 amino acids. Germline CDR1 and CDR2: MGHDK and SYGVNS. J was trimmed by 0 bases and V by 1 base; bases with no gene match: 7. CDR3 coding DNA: TGTGCCAGCAGTGAATCCTCCCGGACAGGGGTCTCCTACGAGCAGTACTTC. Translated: CASSESSRTGVSYEQYF.

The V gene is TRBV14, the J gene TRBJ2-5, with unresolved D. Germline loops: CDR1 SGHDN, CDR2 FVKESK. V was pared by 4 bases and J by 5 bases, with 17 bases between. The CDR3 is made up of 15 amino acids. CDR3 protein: CASSRFDKTAETQYF. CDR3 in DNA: TGTGCCAGCAGCCGGTTTGACAAGACTGCGGAGACCCAGTACTTC.

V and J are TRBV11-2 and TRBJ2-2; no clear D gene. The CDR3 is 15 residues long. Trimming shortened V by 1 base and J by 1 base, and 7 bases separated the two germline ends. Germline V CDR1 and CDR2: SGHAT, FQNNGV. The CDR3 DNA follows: TGTGCCAGCAGCTTAGTAGGGAAGAACACCGGGGAGCTGTTTTTT. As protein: CASSLVGKNTGELFF.

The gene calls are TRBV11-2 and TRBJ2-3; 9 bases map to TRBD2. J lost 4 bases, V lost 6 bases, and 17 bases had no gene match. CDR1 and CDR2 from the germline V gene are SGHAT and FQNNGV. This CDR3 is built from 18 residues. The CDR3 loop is CASSTTLAGAVWADTQYF. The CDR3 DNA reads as TGTGCCAGCAGTACGACATTAGCGGGAGCGGTGTGGGCAGATACGCAGTATTTT.

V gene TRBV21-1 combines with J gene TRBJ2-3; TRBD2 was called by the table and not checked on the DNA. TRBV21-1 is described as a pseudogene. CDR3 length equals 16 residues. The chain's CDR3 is CASSKGGDYSTDTQYF. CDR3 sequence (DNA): TGTGCCAGCAGCAAAGGGGGGGACTATAGCACAGATACGCAGTATTTT.

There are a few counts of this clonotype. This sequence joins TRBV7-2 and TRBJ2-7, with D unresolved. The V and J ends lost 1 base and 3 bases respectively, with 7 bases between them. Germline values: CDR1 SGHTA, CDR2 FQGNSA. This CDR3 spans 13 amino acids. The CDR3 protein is CASSLEHNYEQYF. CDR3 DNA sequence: TGTGCCAGCAGCTTAGAGCACAACTACGAGCAGTACTTC.

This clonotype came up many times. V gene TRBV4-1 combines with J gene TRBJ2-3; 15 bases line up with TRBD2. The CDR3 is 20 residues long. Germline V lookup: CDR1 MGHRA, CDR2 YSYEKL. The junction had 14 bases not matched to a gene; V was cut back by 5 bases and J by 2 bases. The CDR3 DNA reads TGCGCCAGCAGCAGGTCCGGACTAGCGGGAGGGCCGGGGGACACAGATACGCAGTATTTT. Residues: CASSRSGLAGGPGDTDTQYF.

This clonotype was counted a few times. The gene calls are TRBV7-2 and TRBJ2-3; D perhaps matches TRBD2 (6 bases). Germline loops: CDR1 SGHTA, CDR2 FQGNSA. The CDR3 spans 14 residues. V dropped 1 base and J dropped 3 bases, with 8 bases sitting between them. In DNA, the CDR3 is TGTGCCAGCAGCTTAGGGGGGGTTACAGATACGCAGTATTTT. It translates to CASSLGGVTDTQYF.

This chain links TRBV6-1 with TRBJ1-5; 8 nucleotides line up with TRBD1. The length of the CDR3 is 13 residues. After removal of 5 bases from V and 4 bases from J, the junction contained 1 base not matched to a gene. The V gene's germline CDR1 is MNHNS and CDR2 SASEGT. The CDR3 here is CASSRDRNQPQHF. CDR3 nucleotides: TGTGCCAGCAGTCGGGACAGGAATCAGCCCCAGCATTTT.

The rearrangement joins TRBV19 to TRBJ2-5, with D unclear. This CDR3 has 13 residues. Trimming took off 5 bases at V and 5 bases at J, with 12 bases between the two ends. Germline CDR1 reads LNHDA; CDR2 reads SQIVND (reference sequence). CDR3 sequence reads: CASSLTLYETQYF. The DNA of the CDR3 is TGTGCCAGTAGTCTGACCCTATATGAGACCCAGTACTTC.

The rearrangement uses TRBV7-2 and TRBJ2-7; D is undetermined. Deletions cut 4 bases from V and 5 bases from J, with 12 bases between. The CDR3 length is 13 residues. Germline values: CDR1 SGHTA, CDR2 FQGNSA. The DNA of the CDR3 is TGTGCCAGCAGCTATCTCGTTGAGGACGAGCAGTACTTC. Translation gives CASSYLVEDEQYF.

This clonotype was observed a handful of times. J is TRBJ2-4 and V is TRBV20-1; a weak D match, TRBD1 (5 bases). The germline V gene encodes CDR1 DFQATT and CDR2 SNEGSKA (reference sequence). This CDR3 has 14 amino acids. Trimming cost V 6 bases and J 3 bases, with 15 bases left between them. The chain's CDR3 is CSATTEKVKNIQYF. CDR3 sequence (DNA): TGCAGTGCCACGACAGAGAAGGTCAAAAACATTCAGTACTTC.

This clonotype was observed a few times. CDR3: CATLLDPDSPLHF. The CDR3 DNA reads as TGTGCCACCCTTCTGGACCCCGATTCACCCCTCCACTTT. The rearrangement joins TRBV10-3 to TRBJ1-6; D uncertain. V was cut by 10 bases and J by 8 bases, with 15 bases left in between. This CDR3 contains 13 residues. CDR1 is ENHRY and CDR2 is SYGVKD in the germline V gene.

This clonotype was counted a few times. Here the CDR3 reads CASSPPGRSSYEQYF. The CDR3 bases are TGTGCCAGCTCACCACCTGGCCGTAGCTCCTACGAGCAGTACTTC. The V and J genes are TRBV18 and TRBJ2-7; no firm D call. Trimming removed 0 bases at V and 0 bases at J, with 9 bases between. Germline V gene sequence: CDR1 KGHSH, CDR2 LQKENI. The CDR3 has 15 amino acids.

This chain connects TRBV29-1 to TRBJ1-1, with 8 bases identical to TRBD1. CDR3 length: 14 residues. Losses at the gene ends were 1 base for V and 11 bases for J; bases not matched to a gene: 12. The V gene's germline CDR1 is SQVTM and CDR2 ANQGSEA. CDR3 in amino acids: CSVEGAQGAIDAFF. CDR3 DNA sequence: TGCAGCGTTGAAGGGGCGCAGGGGGCGATTGACGCTTTCTTT.

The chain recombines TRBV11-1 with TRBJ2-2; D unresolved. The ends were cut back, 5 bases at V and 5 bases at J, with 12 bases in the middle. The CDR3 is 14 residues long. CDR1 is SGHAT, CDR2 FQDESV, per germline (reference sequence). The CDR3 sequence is CASSPNTYTGELFF. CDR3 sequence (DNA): TGTGCCAGCAGCCCGAATACTTATACCGGGGAGCTGTTTTTT.

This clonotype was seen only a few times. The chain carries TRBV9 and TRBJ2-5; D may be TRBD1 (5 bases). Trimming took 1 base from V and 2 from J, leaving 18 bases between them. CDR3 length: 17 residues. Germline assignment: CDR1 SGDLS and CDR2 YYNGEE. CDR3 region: CASSVSSGGKGQETQYF. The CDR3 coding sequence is TGTGCCAGCAGCGTATCCTCTGGTGGGAAGGGGCAAGAGACCCAGTACTTC.

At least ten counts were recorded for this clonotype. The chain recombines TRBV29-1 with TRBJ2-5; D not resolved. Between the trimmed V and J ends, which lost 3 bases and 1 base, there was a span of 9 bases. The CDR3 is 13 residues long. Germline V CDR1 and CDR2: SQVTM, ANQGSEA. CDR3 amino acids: CSVDLGFQETQYF. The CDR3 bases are TGCAGCGTTGACCTAGGGTTCCAAGAGACCCAGTACTTC.

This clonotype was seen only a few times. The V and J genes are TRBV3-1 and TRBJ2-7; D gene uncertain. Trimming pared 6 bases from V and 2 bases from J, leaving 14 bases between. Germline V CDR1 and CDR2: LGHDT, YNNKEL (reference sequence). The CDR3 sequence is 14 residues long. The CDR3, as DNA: TGTGCCAGCAGAGCCAACGGGTTTCCCTACGAGCAGTACTTC. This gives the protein CASRANGFPYEQYF.